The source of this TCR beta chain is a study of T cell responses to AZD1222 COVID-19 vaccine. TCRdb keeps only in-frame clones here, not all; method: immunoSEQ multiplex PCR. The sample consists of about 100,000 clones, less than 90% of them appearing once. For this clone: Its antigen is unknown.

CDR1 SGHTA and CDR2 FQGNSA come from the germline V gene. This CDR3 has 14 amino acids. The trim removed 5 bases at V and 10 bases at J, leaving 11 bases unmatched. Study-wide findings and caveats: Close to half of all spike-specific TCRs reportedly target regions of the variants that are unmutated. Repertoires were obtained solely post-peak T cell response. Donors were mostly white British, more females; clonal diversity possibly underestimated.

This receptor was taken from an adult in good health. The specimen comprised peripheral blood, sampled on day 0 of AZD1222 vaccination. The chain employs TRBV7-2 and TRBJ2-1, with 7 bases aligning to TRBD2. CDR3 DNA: TGTGCCAGCAGCCCCCCGGGGATGGGGGGGGAGCAGTTCTTC. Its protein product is CASSPPGMGGEQFF.